This T cell receptor beta chain was found in a study of blood T cell repertoires in COVID-19. Some clones are missing from TCRdb's copy, which holds only in-frame ones; the method was immunoSEQ multiplex PCR. The sample consists of over 250,000 clones, over 85% of them appearing once. Trimming pared 2 bases from V and 4 bases from J, leaving 14 bases between. Germline CDR1 SGHNT, CDR2 YENEEA. This CDR3 contains 15 residues. The chain carries TRBV11-3 and TRBJ1-1, with D perhaps matching TRBD1 (5 bases). Sequenced: PBMCs or T cells enriched from blood (not recorded which). The TCR sequence derives from an older woman who had recovered from COVID-19. The CDR3, as DNA: TGTGCCAGCAGCTTACTAGGGGTTGGGATCACTGAAGCTTTCTTT. Its protein product is CASSLLGVGITEAFF.